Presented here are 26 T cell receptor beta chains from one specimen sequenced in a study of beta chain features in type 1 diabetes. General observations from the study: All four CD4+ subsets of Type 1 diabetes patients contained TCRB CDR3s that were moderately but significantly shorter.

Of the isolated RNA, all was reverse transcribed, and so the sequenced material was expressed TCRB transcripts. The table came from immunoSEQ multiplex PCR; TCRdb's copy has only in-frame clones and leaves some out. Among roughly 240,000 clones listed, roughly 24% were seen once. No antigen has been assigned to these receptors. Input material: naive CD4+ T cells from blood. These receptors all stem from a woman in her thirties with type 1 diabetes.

CDR3 region: CASSFLAGLGIQYF. The CDR3 bases are TGTGCCAGCAGTTTTCTAGCGGGACTGGGCATTCAGTACTTC. This chain uses TRBV28 with TRBJ2-4, with 9 bases identical to TRBD2. The CDR3 spans 14 residues. V was pared by 3 bases and J by 9 bases, with 6 bases of the junction left unmatched. CDR1 is MDHEN and CDR2 is SYDVKM in the germline V gene.

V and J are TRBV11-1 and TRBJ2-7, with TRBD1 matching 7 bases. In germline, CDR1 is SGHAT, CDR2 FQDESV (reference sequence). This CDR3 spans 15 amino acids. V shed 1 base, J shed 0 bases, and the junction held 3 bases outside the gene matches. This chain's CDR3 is CASSLVGTDSYEQYF. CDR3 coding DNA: TGTGCCAGCAGCTTAGTGGGGACAGACTCCTACGAGCAGTACTTC.

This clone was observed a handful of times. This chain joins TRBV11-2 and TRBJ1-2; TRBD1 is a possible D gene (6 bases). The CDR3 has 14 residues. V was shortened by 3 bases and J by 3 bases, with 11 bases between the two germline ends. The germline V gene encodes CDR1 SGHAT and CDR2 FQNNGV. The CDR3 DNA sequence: TGTGCCAGCAGCTTTGGACAGCTAGACTATGGCTACACCTTC. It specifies CASSFGQLDYGYTF.

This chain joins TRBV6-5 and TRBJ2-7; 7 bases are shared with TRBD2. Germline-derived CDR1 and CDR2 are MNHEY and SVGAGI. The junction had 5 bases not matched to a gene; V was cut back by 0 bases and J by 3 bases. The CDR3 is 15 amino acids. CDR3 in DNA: TGTGCCAGCAGTTACTCAGCCGGGAGGAACTACGAGCAGTACTTC. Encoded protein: CASSYSAGRNYEQYF.

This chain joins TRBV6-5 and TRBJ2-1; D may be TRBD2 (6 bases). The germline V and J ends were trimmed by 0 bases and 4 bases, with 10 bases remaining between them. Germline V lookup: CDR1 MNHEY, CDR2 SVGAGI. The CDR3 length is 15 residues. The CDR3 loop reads CASSYSAGFYNEQFF. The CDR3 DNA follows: TGTGCCAGCAGTTACTCGGCGGGGTTTTACAATGAGCAGTTCTTC.

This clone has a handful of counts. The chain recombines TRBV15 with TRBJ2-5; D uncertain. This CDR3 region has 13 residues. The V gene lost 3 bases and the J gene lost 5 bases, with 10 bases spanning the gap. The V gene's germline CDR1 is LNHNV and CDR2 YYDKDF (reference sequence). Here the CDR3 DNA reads TGTGCCACCAGCAGGAAGCCTCGGGAGACCCAGTACTTC. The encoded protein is CATSRKPRETQYF. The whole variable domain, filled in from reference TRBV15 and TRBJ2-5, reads DAMVIQNPRYQVTQFGKPVTLSCSQTLNHNVMYWYQQKSSQAPKLLFHYYDKDFNNEADTPDNFQSRRPNTSFCFLDIRSPGLGDTAMYLCATSRKPRETQYFGPGTRLLVL.

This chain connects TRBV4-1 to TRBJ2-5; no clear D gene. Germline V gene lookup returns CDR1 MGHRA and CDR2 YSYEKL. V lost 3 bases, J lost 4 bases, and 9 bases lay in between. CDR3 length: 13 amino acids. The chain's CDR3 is CASSQTRGETQYF. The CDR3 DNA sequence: TGCGCCAGCAGCCAGACTCGCGGAGAGACCCAGTACTTC.

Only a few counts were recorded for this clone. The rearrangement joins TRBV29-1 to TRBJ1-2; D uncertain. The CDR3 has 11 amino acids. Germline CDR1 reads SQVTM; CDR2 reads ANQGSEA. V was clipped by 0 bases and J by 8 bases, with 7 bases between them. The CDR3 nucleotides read TGCAGCGTTGAAGATCCGGGGGGCTACACCTTC. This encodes CSVEDPGGYTF.

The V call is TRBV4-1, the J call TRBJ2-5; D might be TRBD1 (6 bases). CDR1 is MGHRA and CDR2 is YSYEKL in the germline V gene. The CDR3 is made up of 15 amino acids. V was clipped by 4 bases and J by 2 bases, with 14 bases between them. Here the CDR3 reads CASSPLSDRQETQYF. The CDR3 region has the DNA TGCGCCAGCAGCCCACTATCGGACAGACAAGAGACCCAGTACTTC.

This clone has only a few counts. The CDR3 bases are TGTGCCAGCAGCTTTAGTAAGCGGGAGAGGGATGAGCAGTTCTTC. This encodes CASSFSKRERDEQFF. The chain carries TRBV11-1 and TRBJ2-1; 8 nucleotides agree with TRBD2. The germline V gene encodes CDR1 SGHAT and CDR2 FQDESV (reference sequence). The length of the CDR3 is 15 residues. V was pared by 3 bases and J by 8 bases, with 9 bases of the junction left unmatched.

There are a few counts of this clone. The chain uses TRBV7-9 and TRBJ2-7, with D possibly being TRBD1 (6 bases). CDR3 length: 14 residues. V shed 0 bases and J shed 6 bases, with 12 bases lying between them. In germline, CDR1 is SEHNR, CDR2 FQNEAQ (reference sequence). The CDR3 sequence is CASSLASRGGEQYF. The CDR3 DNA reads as TGTGCCAGCAGCTTAGCTTCCCGAGGGGGCGAGCAGTACTTC. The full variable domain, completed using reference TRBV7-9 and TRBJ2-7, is DTGVSQNPRHKITKRGQNVTFRCDPISEHNRLYWYRQTLGQGPEFLTYFQNEAQLEKSRLLSDRFSAERPKGSFSTLEIQRTEQGDSAMYLCASSLASRGGEQYFGPGTRLTVT.

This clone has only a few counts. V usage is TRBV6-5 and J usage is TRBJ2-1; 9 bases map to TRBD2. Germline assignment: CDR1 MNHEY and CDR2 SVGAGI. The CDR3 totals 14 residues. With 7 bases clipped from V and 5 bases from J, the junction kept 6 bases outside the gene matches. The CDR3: CASTPGLAHNEQFF. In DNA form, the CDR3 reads TGTGCCAGCACCCCGGGACTAGCCCACAATGAGCAGTTCTTC.

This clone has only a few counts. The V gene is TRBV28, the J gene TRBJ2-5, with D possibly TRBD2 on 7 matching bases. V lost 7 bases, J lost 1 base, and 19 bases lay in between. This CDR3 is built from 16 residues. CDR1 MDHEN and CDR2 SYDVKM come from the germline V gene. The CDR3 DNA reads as TGTGCCAGCACGGGGGGCGTACAGGGCGTCCAAGAGACCCAGTACTTC. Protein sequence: CASTGGVQGVQETQYF.

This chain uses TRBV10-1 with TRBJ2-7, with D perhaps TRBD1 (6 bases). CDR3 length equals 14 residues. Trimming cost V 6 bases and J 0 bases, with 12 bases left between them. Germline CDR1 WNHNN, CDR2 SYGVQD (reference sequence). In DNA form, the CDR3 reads TGCGCCAGCAGCCCCCGGACAGCCTCCTACGAGCAGTACTTC. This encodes CASSPRTASYEQYF.

The CDR3 sequence: CASSWRGQRNTEAFF. The CDR3 DNA reads TGCGCCAGCAGCTGGCGGGGTCAGCGAAACACTGAAGCTTTCTTT. The V gene is TRBV5-1, the J gene TRBJ1-1, with no clear D. Per germline, CDR1 SGHRS and CDR2 YFSETQ. Trimming removed 3 bases from V and 2 bases from J, with 14 bases in between. The CDR3 runs 15 residues. Full variable domain (missing parts from reference TRBV5-1 and TRBJ1-1): KAGVTQTPRYLIKTRGQQVTLSCSPISGHRSVSWYQQTPGQGLQFLFEYFSETQRNKGNFPGRFSGRQFSNSRSEMNVSTLELGDSALYLCASSWRGQRNTEAFFGQGTRLTVV.

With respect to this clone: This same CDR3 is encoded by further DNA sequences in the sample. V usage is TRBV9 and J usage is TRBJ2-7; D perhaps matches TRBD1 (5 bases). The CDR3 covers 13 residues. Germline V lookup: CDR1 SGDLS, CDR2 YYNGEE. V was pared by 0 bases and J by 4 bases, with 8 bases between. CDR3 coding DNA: TGTGCCAGCAGCGTAGGCAGGGATTACGAGCAGTACTTC. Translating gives CASSVGRDYEQYF.

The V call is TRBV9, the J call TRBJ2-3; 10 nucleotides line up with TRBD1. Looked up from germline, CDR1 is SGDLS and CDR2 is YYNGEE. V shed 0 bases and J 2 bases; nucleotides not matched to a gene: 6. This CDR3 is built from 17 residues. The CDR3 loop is CASSVARGQGYTDTQYF. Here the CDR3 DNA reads TGTGCCAGCAGCGTAGCTCGGGGACAGGGGTACACAGATACGCAGTATTTT.

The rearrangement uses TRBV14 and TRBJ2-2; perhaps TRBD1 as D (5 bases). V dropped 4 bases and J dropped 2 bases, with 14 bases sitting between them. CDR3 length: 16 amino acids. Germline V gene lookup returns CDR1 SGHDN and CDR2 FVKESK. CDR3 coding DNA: TGTGCCAGCAGCCTCACATCCAGGGTAAACACCGGGGAGCTGTTTTTT. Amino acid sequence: CASSLTSRVNTGELFF.

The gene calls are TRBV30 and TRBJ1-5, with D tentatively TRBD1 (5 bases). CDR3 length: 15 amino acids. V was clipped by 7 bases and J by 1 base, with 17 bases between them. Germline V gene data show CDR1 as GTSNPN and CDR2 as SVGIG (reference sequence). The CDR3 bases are TGTGCCTCGACGGGGGGATTAGGAAGCAATCAGCCCCAGCATTTT. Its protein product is CASTGGLGSNQPQHF.

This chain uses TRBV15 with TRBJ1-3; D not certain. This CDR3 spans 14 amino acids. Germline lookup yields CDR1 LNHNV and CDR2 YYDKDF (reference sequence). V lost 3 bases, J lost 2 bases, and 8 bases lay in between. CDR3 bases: TGTGCCACCAGCAGGCGGGGAACTGGAAACACCATATATTTT. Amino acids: CATSRRGTGNTIYF.

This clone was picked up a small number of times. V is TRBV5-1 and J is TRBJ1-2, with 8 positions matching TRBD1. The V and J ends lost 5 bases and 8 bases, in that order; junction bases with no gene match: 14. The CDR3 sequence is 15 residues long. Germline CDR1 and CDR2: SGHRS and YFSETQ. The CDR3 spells CASRMVQGASHGYTF. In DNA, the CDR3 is TGCGCCAGCAGGATGGTGCAGGGGGCGAGTCACGGCTACACCTTC.

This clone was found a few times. The CDR3 region is CSVGQAGMGETQYF. CDR3 bases: TGCAGCGTTGGGCAAGCGGGAATGGGAGAGACCCAGTACTTC. The chain carries TRBV29-1 and TRBJ2-5, with 7 bases that match TRBD2. V trimming: 4 bases; J trimming: 4 bases; junction bases outside the gene matches: 9. There are 14 residues in the CDR3. CDR1 and CDR2 from the germline V gene are SQVTM and ANQGSEA.

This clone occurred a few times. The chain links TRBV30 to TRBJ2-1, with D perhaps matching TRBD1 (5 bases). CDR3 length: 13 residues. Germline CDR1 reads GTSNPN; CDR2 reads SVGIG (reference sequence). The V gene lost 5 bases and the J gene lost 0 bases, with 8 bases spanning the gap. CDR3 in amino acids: CAWQGPSYNEQFF. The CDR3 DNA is TGTGCCTGGCAGGGTCCCTCCTACAATGAGCAGTTCTTC.

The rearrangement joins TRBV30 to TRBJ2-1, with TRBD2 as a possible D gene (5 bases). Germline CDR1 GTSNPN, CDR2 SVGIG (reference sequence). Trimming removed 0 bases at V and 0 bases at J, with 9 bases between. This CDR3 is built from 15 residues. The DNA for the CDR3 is TGTGCCTGGAGTGTCTCGGGGAGCTCCTACAATGAGCAGTTCTTC. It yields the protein CAWSVSGSSYNEQFF.

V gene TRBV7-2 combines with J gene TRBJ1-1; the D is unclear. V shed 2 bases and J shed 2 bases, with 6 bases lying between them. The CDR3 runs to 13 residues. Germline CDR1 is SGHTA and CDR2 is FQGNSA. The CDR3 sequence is CASSLWTNTEAFF. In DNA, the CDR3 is TGTGCCAGCAGCTTATGGACTAACACTGAAGCTTTCTTT.

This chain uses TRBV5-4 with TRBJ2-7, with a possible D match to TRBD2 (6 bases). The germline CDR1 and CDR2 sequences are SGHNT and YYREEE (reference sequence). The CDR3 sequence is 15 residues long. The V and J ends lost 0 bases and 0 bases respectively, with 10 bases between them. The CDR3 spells CASSLGGLSSYEQYF. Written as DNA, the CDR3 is TGTGCCAGCAGCTTGGGCGGACTAAGCTCCTACGAGCAGTACTTC.